This TCR beta chain was recovered during a study of blood T cell repertoires in COVID-19. Study context: The United States, Italy and Spain were the sources of the acute and convalescent COVID-19 samples. PBMCs, B-cell-depleted T cells, or T cells provided the cDNA or gDNA that made up the material.

The authors' processing: It was from reference gene primer amplification that nucleated cell counts were estimated. Libraries were prepared by immunoSEQ multiplex PCR; TCRdb keeps only in-frame clonotypes and omits some of them. That table gives V, J and clone size, and the DNA gave D and trimming. The profile shows about 190,000 clones, around four fifths of them singletons. Germline V gives CDR1 SSHAT, CDR2 FNYEAQ (reference sequence). The CDR3 spans 16 residues. To note about this clone: One end of the junction does not line up with germline, which may come from a read error.

This clonotype was sampled from a human donor in a cohort sampled during active COVID-19. Specimen: peripheral blood. The V call is TRBV7-7, the J call TRBJ1-1; no reliable D call. CDR3: CASSLDWASSNTEAFF. CDR3 DNA sequence: TGTGCTAGCAGCTTAGACTGGGCCTCCTCGAACACTGAAGCTTTCTTT.